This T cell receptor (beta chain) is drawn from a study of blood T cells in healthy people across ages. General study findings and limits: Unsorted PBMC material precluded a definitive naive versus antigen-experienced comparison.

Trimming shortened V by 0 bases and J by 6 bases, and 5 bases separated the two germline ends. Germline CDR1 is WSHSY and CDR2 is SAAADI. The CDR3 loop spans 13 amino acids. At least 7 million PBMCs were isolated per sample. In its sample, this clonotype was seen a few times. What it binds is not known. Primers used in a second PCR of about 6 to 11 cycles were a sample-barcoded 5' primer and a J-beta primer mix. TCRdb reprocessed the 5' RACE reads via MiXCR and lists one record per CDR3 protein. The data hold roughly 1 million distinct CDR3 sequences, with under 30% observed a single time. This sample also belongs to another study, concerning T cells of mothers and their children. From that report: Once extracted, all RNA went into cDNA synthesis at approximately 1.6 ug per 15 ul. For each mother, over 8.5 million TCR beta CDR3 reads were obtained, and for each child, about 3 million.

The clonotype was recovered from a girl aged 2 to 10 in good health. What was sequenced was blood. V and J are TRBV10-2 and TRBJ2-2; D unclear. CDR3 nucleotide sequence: TGCGCCAGCAGTGAGTCGAGAGCCGGGGAGCTGTTTTTT. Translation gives CASSESRAGELFF.